Following are 11 T cell receptor beta chains from one sample sequenced in a study of shared clonotypes between healthy human individuals. Clones were sequenced by immunoSEQ multiplex PCR, and TCRdb holds only the in-frame ones, with some missing. The sample contains roughly 2,500,000 clones, approximately 93% of which appear only once. The sample taken for sequencing was naive CD4+ T cells from PBMCs. Described subset: CD45RA+ positively selected. These receptors were obtained from a man between 18 and 29 years old in good health. Some clones in this sample may be carry-over from other donors' samples.

J is TRBJ2-7 and V is TRBV29-1, with 13 bases matching TRBD2. The CDR3 contains 15 residues. V dropped 6 bases and J dropped 3; count of bases not matched to a gene: 8. The germline V gene has CDR1 SQVTM and CDR2 ANQGSEA. CDR3 loop: CSVRGLAGAIYEQYF. CDR3 DNA sequence: TGCAGCGTGCGCGGACTAGCGGGAGCGATCTACGAGCAGTACTTC.

The chain joins TRBV2 to TRBJ1-1; D is unclear. The germline gives CDR1 SNHLY, CDR2 FYNNEI. Trimming removed 7 bases from V and 0 bases from J, with 9 bases in between. The CDR3 extends over 13 amino acids. CDR3 loop: CASTDDMNTEAFF. CDR3 in DNA: TGTGCCAGCACTGACGACATGAACACTGAAGCTTTCTTT.

The V and J genes are TRBV14 and TRBJ2-5; no reliable D call. The V gene's germline CDR1 is SGHDN and CDR2 FVKESK. V gave up 2 bases and J gave up 1 base, with 14 bases separating them. The CDR3 has 16 amino acids. The CDR3 sequence is CASSQRRLGSQETQYF. CDR3 in DNA: TGTGCCAGCAGCCAAAGGCGGTTAGGGTCCCAAGAGACCCAGTACTTC.

The gene calls are TRBV27 and TRBJ1-1, with TRBD1 matching over 7 bases. V lost 4 bases to trimming and J lost 5 bases; unmatched junction nucleotides: 13. CDR1 is MNHEY and CDR2 is SMNVEV in the germline V gene (reference sequence). This CDR3 has 16 residues. The CDR3 coding sequence is TGTGCCAGCAGTTCAGCCCCCGGCAGGGGGGATACTGAAGCTTTCTTT. It specifies CASSSAPGRGDTEAFF.

V and J are TRBV19 and TRBJ2-7, with 7 bases lining up with TRBD2. Trimming cost V 9 bases and J 1 base; bases outside gene matches: 18. Per germline, CDR1 LNHDA and CDR2 SQIVND (reference sequence). The CDR3 runs to 17 residues. CDR3 sequence: CASSPLGGGTGSYEQYF. The CDR3 bases are TGTGCCAGCTCCCCTCTGGGGGGGGGTACCGGGTCCTACGAGCAGTACTTC.

The V call is TRBV6-5, the J call TRBJ1-2, with 12 nucleotides matching TRBD1. CDR1 and CDR2 (germline): MNHEY, SVGAGI. V shed 6 bases and J 8 bases; nucleotides not matched to a gene: 7. This CDR3 comprises 14 residues. CDR3 sequence reads: CASSRDRGPRGYTF. The CDR3 DNA reads TGTGCCAGCAGCCGGGACAGGGGGCCGCGCGGCTACACCTTC.

As concerns this clone: Other DNA sequences of this sample code for an identical CDR3. This sequence joins TRBV7-2 and TRBJ2-5, with D uncertain. The ends were cut back, 1 base at V and 5 bases at J, with 5 bases in the middle. Germline V CDR1 and CDR2: SGHTA, FQGNSA. The CDR3 spans 12 residues. The CDR3 reads CASSLVRETQYF. CDR3 sequence (DNA): TGTGCCAGCAGCTTAGTGAGGGAGACCCAGTACTTC.

This clone was counted a single time. The chain couples TRBV6-1 to TRBJ2-7; D possibly corresponds to TRBD2 (5 bases). Trimming removed 7 bases at V and 7 bases at J, with 17 bases between. CDR1 is MNHNS, CDR2 SASEGT, per germline. The CDR3 spans 13 residues. The CDR3 here is CASTMGQRWEQYF. The CDR3 DNA sequence: TGTGCCAGCACTATGGGCCAGCGGTGGGAGCAGTACTTC.

This sequence joins TRBV28 and TRBJ1-5; D is possibly TRBD1 (5 bases). The CDR3 contains 14 residues. Looked up from germline, CDR1 is MDHEN and CDR2 is SYDVKM. V shed 6 bases and J shed 3 bases, with 12 bases lying between them. The CDR3 protein is CASRSGFHNQPQHF. CDR3 coding DNA: TGTGCCAGCAGATCAGGGTTTCACAATCAGCCCCAGCATTTT.

This clone was detected only once. The chain links TRBV6-1 to TRBJ2-5; D gene uncertain. From germline, CDR1 is MNHNS and CDR2 SASEGT. The CDR3 loop spans 12 amino acids. Trimming removed 5 bases at V and 0 bases at J, with 4 bases between. This CDR3 reads CASSTDQETQYF. In DNA form, the CDR3 reads TGTGCCAGCAGTACAGACCAAGAGACCCAGTACTTC.

V is TRBV7-9 and J is TRBJ2-7; TRBD2 is a possible D gene (5 bases). The CDR3 spans 12 residues. Germline V gives CDR1 SEHNR, CDR2 FQNEAQ (reference sequence). The germline V and J ends were trimmed by 0 bases and 6 bases, with 6 bases remaining between them. The CDR3 nucleotides read TGTGCCAGCAGCTTAGCCGAGGGCGAGCAGTACTTC. As protein: CASSLAEGEQYF.